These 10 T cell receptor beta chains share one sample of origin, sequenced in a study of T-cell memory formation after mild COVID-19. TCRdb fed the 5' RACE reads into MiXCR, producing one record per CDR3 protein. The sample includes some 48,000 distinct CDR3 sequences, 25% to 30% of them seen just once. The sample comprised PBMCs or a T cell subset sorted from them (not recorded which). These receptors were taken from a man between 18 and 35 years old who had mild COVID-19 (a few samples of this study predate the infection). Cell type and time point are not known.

The CDR3 sequence is CASSQRQGGFTDTQYF. In nucleotides, the CDR3 is TGCGCCAGCAGCCAGAGACAGGGGGGGTTCACAGATACGCAGTATTTT. The chain is built from TRBV4-1 and TRBJ2-3; 9 nucleotides line up with TRBD1. V dropped 3 bases and J dropped 2; count of bases not matched to a gene: 6. The CDR3 sequence is 16 residues long. Looked up from germline, CDR1 is MGHRA and CDR2 is YSYEKL.

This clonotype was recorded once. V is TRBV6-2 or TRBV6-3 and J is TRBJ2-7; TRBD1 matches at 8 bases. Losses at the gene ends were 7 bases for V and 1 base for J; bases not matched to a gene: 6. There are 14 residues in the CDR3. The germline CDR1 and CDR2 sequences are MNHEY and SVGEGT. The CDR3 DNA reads TGTGCCAGCAACGGACAGGGTCCATCCTACGAGCAGTACGTC. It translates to CASNGQGPSYEQYV.

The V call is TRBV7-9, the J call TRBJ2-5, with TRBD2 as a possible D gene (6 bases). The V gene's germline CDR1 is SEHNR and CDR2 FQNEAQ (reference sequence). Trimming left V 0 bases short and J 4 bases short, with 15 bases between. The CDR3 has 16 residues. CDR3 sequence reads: CASSLARFGGAETQYF. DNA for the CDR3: TGTGCCAGCAGCTTAGCGCGGTTCGGGGGAGCAGAGACCCAGTACTTC.

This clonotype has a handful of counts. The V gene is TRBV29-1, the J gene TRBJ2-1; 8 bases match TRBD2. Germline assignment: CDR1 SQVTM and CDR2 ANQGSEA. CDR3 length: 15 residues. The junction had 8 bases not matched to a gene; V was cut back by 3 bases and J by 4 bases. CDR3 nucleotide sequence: TGCAGCGTTGACCGAGCGGGGGCCTTGTACAATGAGCAGTTCTTC. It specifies CSVDRAGALYNEQFF.

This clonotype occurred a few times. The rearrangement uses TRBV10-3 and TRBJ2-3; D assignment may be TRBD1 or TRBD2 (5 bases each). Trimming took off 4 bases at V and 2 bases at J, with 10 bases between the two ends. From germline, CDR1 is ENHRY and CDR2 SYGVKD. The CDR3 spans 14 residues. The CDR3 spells CAISVRDDTDTQYF. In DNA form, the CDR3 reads TGTGCCATCAGTGTAAGGGACGACACAGATACGCAGTATTTT.

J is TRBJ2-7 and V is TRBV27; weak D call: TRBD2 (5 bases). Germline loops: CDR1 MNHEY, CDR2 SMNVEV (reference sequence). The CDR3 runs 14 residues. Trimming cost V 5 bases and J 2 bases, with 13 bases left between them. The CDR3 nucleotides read TGTGCCAGCAGTCCTTCCGGGGAGACCTACGAGCAGTACGTC. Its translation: CASSPSGETYEQYV.

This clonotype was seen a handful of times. The DNA for the CDR3 is TGCGCCAGCAGCCAAGATGGGCTAGCGGGGGGGCCAGATACGCAGTATTTT. It yields the protein CASSQDGLAGGPDTQYF. This chain links TRBV4-3 with TRBJ2-3, with 12 nucleotides matching TRBD2. CDR3 size: 17 residues. Trimming removed 0 bases from V and 4 bases from J; junction bases left unmatched: 5. The germline CDR1 and CDR2 sequences are LGHNA and YSLEER.

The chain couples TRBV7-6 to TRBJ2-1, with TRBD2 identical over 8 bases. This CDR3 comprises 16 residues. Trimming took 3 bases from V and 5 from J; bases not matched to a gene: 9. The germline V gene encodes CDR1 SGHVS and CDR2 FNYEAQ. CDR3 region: CASSFPAGATDNEQFF. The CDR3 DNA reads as TGTGCCAGCAGCTTTCCAGCGGGGGCCACTGACAATGAGCAGTTCTTC.

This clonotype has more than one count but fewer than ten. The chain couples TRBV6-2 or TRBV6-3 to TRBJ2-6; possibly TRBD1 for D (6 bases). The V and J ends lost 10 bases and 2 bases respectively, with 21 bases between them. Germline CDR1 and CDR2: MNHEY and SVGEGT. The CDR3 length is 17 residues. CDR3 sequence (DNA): TGTGCCACCTTAATACAGGGTTATAGCCCTGGGGCCAACGTCCTGACTTTC. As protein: CATLIQGYSPGANVLTF.

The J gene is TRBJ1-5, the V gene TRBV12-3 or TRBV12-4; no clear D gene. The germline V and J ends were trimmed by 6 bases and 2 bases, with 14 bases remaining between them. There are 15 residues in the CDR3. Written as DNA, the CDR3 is TGTGCCAGCAGCCACGGCGTAATGGGCAATCAGCCCCAGCATTTT. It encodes CASSHGVMGNQPQHF.